The 25 T cell receptor beta chains listed next were all sequenced from one sample in a study of CD8 T cells in Susac syndrome. RNA was extracted with the RNeasy kit, and a quantity of about 0.45 to 1 ug was reverse transcribed using random hexamers. TCRdb reprocessed the immunoSEQ multiplex PCR reads via MiXCR and lists one record per CDR3 protein. The sample has 230,000 or so distinct CDR3 sequences; 95% are singletons. Material: CD4+ T cells from PBMCs. Receptors were obtained from a human donor with multiple sclerosis.

CDR3 protein: CASSHGVLSDNEQFF. CDR3 bases: TGTGCCAGCAGCCATGGAGTCCTCTCGGACAATGAGCAGTTCTTC. V gene TRBV11-3 combines with J gene TRBJ2-1; D gene unclear. Germline CDR1 SGHNT, CDR2 YENEEA. This CDR3 comprises 15 residues. The V gene lost 5 bases and the J gene lost 5 bases, with 16 bases spanning the gap.

V and J are TRBV29-1 and TRBJ2-7; 7 bases fit TRBD1. This CDR3 has 16 residues. The germline gives CDR1 SQVTM, CDR2 ANQGSEA. The CDR3 protein is CIVKERRTGSSYEQYF. CDR3 bases: TGCATCGTCAAAGAGAGAAGGACAGGAAGCTCCTACGAGCAGTACTTC.

V gene TRBV11-2 combines with J gene TRBJ2-5; 7 nucleotides align to TRBD2. Germline assignment: CDR1 SGHAT and CDR2 FQNNGV. The J segment lost 2 bases and the V segment lost 4 bases, leaving 7 bases of the junction unmatched. This CDR3 contains 15 residues. CDR3 region: CASSSGGAGQETQYF. Written as DNA, the CDR3 is TGTGCCAGCAGCTCCGGCGGAGCGGGACAAGAGACCCAGTACTTC.

The chain links TRBV7-9 to TRBJ1-5, with 9 nucleotides matching TRBD1. Germline V CDR1 and CDR2: SEHNR, FQNEAQ (reference sequence). The length of the CDR3 is 14 residues. The trim removed 0 bases at V and 6 bases at J, leaving 0 bases unmatched. The CDR3 sequence is CASSLAGQGQPQHF. As DNA, the CDR3 is TGTGCCAGCAGCTTAGCGGGACAGGGTCAGCCCCAGCATTTT.

The rearrangement uses TRBV12-3 or TRBV12-4 and TRBJ2-1; D not certain. This CDR3 is 15 amino acids long. Trimming removed 7 bases from V and 0 bases from J, with 13 bases in between. CDR3 amino acids: CASTGFSPSYNEQFF. Written as DNA, the CDR3 is TGTGCCAGCACCGGCTTTAGCCCCTCCTACAATGAGCAGTTCTTC.

The V call is TRBV10-3, the J call TRBJ2-7; 10 bases agree with TRBD1. J lost 6 bases, V lost 6 bases, and 8 bases had no gene match. The CDR3 extends over 14 amino acids. Germline V gene data show CDR1 as ENHRY and CDR2 as SYGVKD. Here the CDR3 reads CAIRNPGQGFEQYF. The CDR3 coding sequence is TGTGCCATCAGGAATCCGGGACAGGGGTTCGAGCAGTACTTC.

The chain carries TRBV5-4 and TRBJ1-1, with D unclear. The CDR3 sequence is 14 residues long. V lost 2 bases, J lost 1 base, and 9 bases lay in between. Germline V gene data show CDR1 as SGHNT and CDR2 as YYREEE (reference sequence). The CDR3 protein is CASSLNLGNTEAFF. CDR3 DNA sequence: TGTGCCAGCAGCTTAAACTTGGGGAACACTGAAGCTTTCTTT.

The chain links TRBV2 to TRBJ2-3; no clear D. V lost 0 bases and J lost 2, with 12 bases in between. Germline V lookup: CDR1 SNHLY, CDR2 FYNNEI. The CDR3 sequence is 16 residues long. CDR3 DNA sequence: TGTGCCAGCAGTGAAGCGGGCCTCCACTCCACAGATACGCAGTATTTT. Translated, it gives CASSEAGLHSTDTQYF.

This clonotype was observed a handful of times. This chain joins TRBV29-1 and TRBJ1-5, with a weak D call TRBD1 (5 bases). Trimming removed 4 bases from V and 4 bases from J, with 8 bases in between. CDR1 is SQVTM, CDR2 ANQGSEA, per germline. This CDR3 region has 12 residues. CDR3 residues: CSVAGSNQPQHF. CDR3 sequence (DNA): TGCAGCGTTGCAGGGTCGAATCAGCCCCAGCATTTT.

The chain uses TRBV25-1 and TRBJ2-7; 9 positions agree with TRBD2. This CDR3 comprises 14 residues. The ends lost 4 bases at V and 5 bases at J; junction bases unmatched: 6. From germline, CDR1 is MGHDK and CDR2 SYGVNS. The CDR3 nucleotides are TGTGCCAGCAGTGCGGCGGGAGGGCGACACGAGCAGTACTTC. Residues: CASSAAGGRHEQYF.

The CDR3, as DNA: TGTGCCACCAGCAGAAGAGTAGGGAGGAACACCGGGGAGCTGTTTTTT. Translated, it gives CATSRRVGRNTGELFF. This chain links TRBV15 with TRBJ2-2; a weak D match, TRBD2 (5 bases). This CDR3 region has 16 residues. V lost 2 bases, J lost 1 base, and 11 bases lay in between. Per the germline V gene, CDR1 is LNHNV and CDR2 is YYDKDF (reference sequence).

This rearrangement joins TRBV2 to TRBJ2-7; D unclear. This CDR3 region has 15 residues. Germline V gene lookup returns CDR1 SNHLY and CDR2 FYNNEI. Trimming removed 1 base at V and 4 bases at J, with 14 bases between. The CDR3 DNA reads TGTGCCAGCAGTGAAGTCTCGGTCAGCCGATACGAGCAGTACTTC. This gives the protein CASSEVSVSRYEQYF.

V and J are TRBV12-3 or TRBV12-4 and TRBJ2-2, with D uncertain. Trimming cost V 5 bases and J 7 bases, with 5 bases left between them. CDR3 length equals 11 residues. The DNA of the CDR3 is TGTGCCAGCAGTGACGGCGGGGAGCTGTTTTTT. Protein product: CASSDGGELFF.

CDR3 residues: CASWTSHSSNQPQHF. CDR3 sequence (DNA): TGTGCCAGCTGGACTTCCCACAGCAGCAATCAGCCCCAGCATTTT. This sequence joins TRBV6-1 and TRBJ1-5, with D unclear. The CDR3 loop spans 15 amino acids. From germline, CDR1 is MNHNS and CDR2 SASEGT. V was trimmed by 8 bases and J by 1 base, leaving 15 bases between them.

V is TRBV4-1 and J is TRBJ2-7, with D possibly matching TRBD1 (6 bases). The V end was cut by 4 bases, the J end by 3 bases, with 16 bases between. CDR3 length equals 15 residues. Germline assignment: CDR1 MGHRA and CDR2 YSYEKL. The DNA for the CDR3 is TGCGCCAGCAGCCGAACCGGGACATCGAGCTACGAGCAGTACTTC. This encodes CASSRTGTSSYEQYF.

This sequence joins TRBV3-1 and TRBJ2-5; 12 nucleotides match TRBD2. This CDR3 contains 15 residues. After removal of 5 bases from V and 5 bases from J, the junction contained 6 bases not matched to a gene. Germline V gene lookup returns CDR1 LGHDT and CDR2 YNNKEL (reference sequence). Here the CDR3 reads CASSNGLAGTETQYF. In DNA form, the CDR3 reads TGTGCCAGCAGCAACGGACTAGCGGGAACGGAGACCCAGTACTTC.

This chain links TRBV27 with TRBJ2-1; D possibly uses TRBD1 or TRBD2 (5 bases each). The length of the CDR3 is 15 residues. Germline values: CDR1 MNHEY, CDR2 SMNVEV (reference sequence). Trimming pared 2 bases from V and 1 base from J, leaving 9 bases between. The CDR3 sequence is CASSLDRGSYNEQFF. The CDR3 bases are TGTGCCAGCAGTTTAGACAGAGGGTCCTACAATGAGCAGTTCTTC.

J is TRBJ2-7 and V is TRBV28; no definite D call. Trimming stripped 4 bases from V and 5 bases from J, with 18 bases between. CDR1 MDHEN and CDR2 SYDVKM come from the germline V gene. This CDR3 has 15 amino acids. The CDR3 DNA sequence: TGTGCCAGCAGTTCTCATAACCCAGCTCGGGACGAGCAGTACTTC. Amino acid sequence: CASSSHNPARDEQYF.

The chain is built from TRBV27 and TRBJ1-2, with D possibly TRBD1 on 5 matching bases. V shed 6 bases and J shed 5 bases, with 13 bases lying between them. CDR3 length: 13 amino acids. Germline CDR1 and CDR2: MNHEY and SMNVEV (reference sequence). In nucleotides, the CDR3 is TGTGCCAGCAGCTCACTGGGGGGATATGGCTACACCTTC. This sequence encodes CASSSLGGYGYTF.

The J gene is TRBJ2-7, the V gene TRBV4-1, with D hard to call. V lost 3 bases and J 3 bases, leaving 9 bases between the germline ends. Per the germline V gene, CDR1 is MGHRA and CDR2 is YSYEKL. The CDR3 consists of 13 residues. This chain's CDR3 is CASSHLGNYEQYF. CDR3 coding DNA: TGCGCCAGCAGCCATCTAGGAAACTACGAGCAGTACTTC.

The chain couples TRBV6-2 or TRBV6-3 to TRBJ2-3, with unresolved D. Between the trimmed V and J ends, which lost 4 bases and 4 bases, there was a span of 9 bases. The length of the CDR3 is 13 residues. CDR1 MNHEY and CDR2 SVGEGT come from the germline V gene. CDR3 sequence (DNA): TGTGCCAGCAGTTTCCCCGGAGCAGATACGCAGTATTTT. Its translation is CASSFPGADTQYF.

V gene TRBV12-3 or TRBV12-4 combines with J gene TRBJ1-2, with D unclear. This CDR3 has 15 residues. The germline V and J ends were trimmed by 6 bases and 4 bases, with 18 bases remaining between them. The CDR3, as DNA: TGTGCCAGCAGCGACCCCACAGTACTAAGCTATGGCTACACCTTC. This gives the protein CASSDPTVLSYGYTF.

As DNA, the CDR3 is TGCGCCAGCAGCTTTGATTTCTTAACCGGGGAGCTGTTTTTT. Its translation: CASSFDFLTGELFF. This sequence joins TRBV5-1 and TRBJ2-2; D is undetermined. The V and J ends lost 2 bases and 5 bases respectively, with 10 bases between them. This CDR3 contains 14 residues. Germline V gene data show CDR1 as SGHRS and CDR2 as YFSETQ. The entire variable domain, with the rest obtained from reference TRBV5-1 and TRBJ2-2, is as follows: KAGVTQTPRYLIKTRGQQVTLSCSPISGHRSVSWYQQTPGQGLQFLFEYFSETQRNKGNFPGRFSGRQFSNSRSEMNVSTLELGDSALYLCASSFDFLTGELFFGEGSRLTVL.

The V and J genes are TRBV20-1 and TRBJ1-1, with D unresolved. This CDR3 contains 12 residues. Germline V lookup: CDR1 DFQATT, CDR2 SNEGSKA (reference sequence). Trimming removed 3 bases at V and 2 bases at J, with 7 bases between. DNA of the CDR3: TGCAGTGCTAGGCAGACTAACACTGAAGCTTTCTTT. Amino acids: CSARQTNTEAFF.

The rearrangement joins TRBV27 to TRBJ2-7; TRBD1 or TRBD2 may be the D gene (5 bases each). Trimming took off 6 bases at V and 2 bases at J, with 11 bases between the two ends. The CDR3 totals 13 residues. Germline CDR1 and CDR2: MNHEY and SMNVEV (reference sequence). The CDR3 nucleotides are TGTGCCAGCAGGCAATTGGGGGCCTACGAGCAGTACTTC. Protein product: CASRQLGAYEQYF.